The present TCR beta chain was sequenced within a study of identical twins' blood T cells. Broader study findings: Top TCRbeta clonotypes were shared more with twin than unrelated donors.

The three twin pairs were reared together, likely meeting the same infections. In the case of this clonotype: Its matching antigen is unknown. An end of the junction differs from the germline gene, which may be a read error.

Sample barcodes were added at both library ends during cDNA synthesis. Each CDR3 protein is one row after TCRdb ran MiXCR on the 5' RACE reads. The sample has fewer than 450,000 distinct CDR3 sequences; roughly 27% are singletons. The TCR comes from a woman aged 18-49 years in good health. What was sequenced was PBMCs.

CDR3: CASGLGVSSGSTIYF. Here the CDR3 DNA reads TGTGCTAGTGGCCTGGGGGTCTCCTCTGGAAGCACCATATATTTT. The chain employs TRBV12-5 and TRBJ1-3, with D possibly matching TRBD1 (5 bases). The CDR3 spans 15 residues. From germline, CDR1 is LGHNT and CDR2 FRNRAP.